This T cell receptor (beta chain) is drawn from a study of regulatory T cells in long-lasting Graves disease. Study-wide findings and caveats: Sample size, which was small, may have reduced accuracy. Persistent Graves' patients showed less TCR diversity than newly diagnosed ones.

This clonotype was recorded many times. Antigen unknown. This CDR3 comprises 16 residues. Germline CDR1 and CDR2: PRHDT and FYEKMQ (reference sequence). V shed 4 bases, J shed 4 bases, and the junction held 12 bases outside the gene matches. Time point defined: newly diagnosed GD, antithyroid drugs for less than 3 months. PBMCs provided the RNA from which the TCR library was made. Construction of the TCR beta libraries employed iRepertoire HTBI primers in conjunction with Arm-PCR of CDR3 regions. MiXCR was run by TCRdb on the multiplex PCR reads, yielding one entry per CDR3 protein. Seen here are approximately 460,000 distinct CDR3 sequences, about a sixth observed once, and the top ten hold about 11%. These data were also filed under a second study, of T cells in Graves' hyperthyroidism and ophthalmopathy. That work contributes: Used for diagnoses were clinical symptoms, serum thyroxine and TRAb, thyroid ultrasound and orbital computed tomography.

The V call is TRBV13, the J call TRBJ2-5; 7 nucleotides match TRBD2. The TCR sequence derives from a woman aged 25 to 39 with Graves disease. Source: peripheral blood mononuclear cells (PBMCs), taken at new diagnosis, from a patient treated with antithyroid drugs. This CDR3 reads CASSSSPLAGGETQYF. CDR3 bases: TGTGCCAGCAGCTCGTCACCGTTAGCGGGCGGAGAGACCCAGTACTTC.